A single sample is the source of the 27 T cell receptor beta chains below, sequenced in a study of shared clonotypes between healthy human individuals. Sequencing was performed with immunoSEQ multiplex PCR; in TCRdb, only in-frame clones are kept and a portion is missing. This sample yields about 2.2 million clones, of which just over 90% are seen a single time; less than 2% belongs to the top ten. Terminally differentiated effector memory CD45RA+ cells were left out of the naive CD8 fraction, which was CD45RO-negative and positively selected for CCR7. The sequenced material came from naive CD8+ T cells from PBMCs. The source of these receptors is a man in his late teens or twenties in good health. Some clones in this sample may be carry-over from other donors' samples.

The chain carries TRBV7-9 and TRBJ2-1; 12 bases agree with TRBD2. The germline V gene has CDR1 SEHNR and CDR2 FQNEAQ (reference sequence). Trimming removed 4 bases from V and 4 bases from J; junction bases left unmatched: 8. The CDR3 extends over 17 amino acids. CDR3 protein: CASSSPSGTSGYNEQFF. For the CDR3, the DNA is TGTGCCAGCAGCTCTCCTTCCGGGACTAGCGGGTACAATGAGCAGTTCTTC.

The V call is TRBV11-2, the J call TRBJ2-7; 8 bases map to TRBD2. This CDR3 contains 17 residues. The germline V gene has CDR1 SGHAT and CDR2 FQNNGV. After removal of 5 bases from V and 3 bases from J, the junction contained 15 bases not matched to a gene. The CDR3, as DNA: TGTGCCAGCAGCCTACACACGGGGGGGGGCCTAGGCTACGAGCAGTACTTC. Its translation: CASSLHTGGGLGYEQYF. Drawing the rest from reference TRBV11-2 and TRBJ2-7, the complete variable domain is EAGVAQSPRYKIIEKRQSVAFWCNPISGHATLYWYQQILGQGPKLLIQFQNNGVVDDSQLPKDRFSAERLKGVDSTLKIQPAKLEDSAVYLCASSLHTGGGLGYEQYFGPGTRLTVT.

This sequence joins TRBV2 and TRBJ1-5; D is possibly TRBD1 (5 bases). The V and J ends lost 6 bases and 6 bases respectively, with 21 bases between them. This CDR3 is 16 amino acids long. Germline V CDR1 and CDR2: SNHLY, FYNNEI. The chain's CDR3 is CASRPPGVGVGQPQHF. DNA for the CDR3: TGTGCCAGCAGACCCCCCGGGGTGGGGGTAGGTCAGCCCCAGCATTTT.

This chain connects TRBV7-3 to TRBJ2-1; TRBD2 matches at 10 bases. Trimming took 4 bases from V and 10 from J; bases not matched to a gene: 10. Per germline, CDR1 SGHTA and CDR2 FQGTGA. The CDR3 runs to 15 residues. CDR3 sequence reads: CASSSQREGQGEQFF. CDR3 bases: TGTGCCAGCAGCTCTCAGCGGGAGGGCCAAGGCGAGCAGTTCTTC. The full variable domain, rest sourced from reference TRBV7-3 and TRBJ2-1, is GAGVSQTPSNKVTEKGKYVELRCDPISGHTALYWYRQSLGQGPEFLIYFQGTGAADDSGLPNDRFFAVRPEGSVSTLKIQRTERGDSAVYLCASSSQREGQGEQFFGPGTRLTVL.

This chain connects TRBV11-2 to TRBJ1-1; no clear D gene. Germline V gene sequence: CDR1 SGHAT, CDR2 FQNNGV. V lost 7 bases and J lost 6, with 18 bases in between. This CDR3 comprises 14 residues. The CDR3 loop reads CASKPTQRWAEAFF. The DNA for the CDR3 is TGTGCCAGCAAGCCAACCCAGAGGTGGGCTGAAGCTTTCTTT.

The CDR3 DNA reads as TGTGCCAGCAGCCTCCCGGGGTCCTCGGCCAGAAACACCATATATTTT. It specifies CASSLPGSSARNTIYF. The chain joins TRBV7-9 to TRBJ1-3; D uncertain. Trimming took 5 bases from V and 5 from J, leaving 19 bases between them. Looked up from germline, CDR1 is SEHNR and CDR2 is FQNEAQ (reference sequence). This CDR3 comprises 16 residues. The full variable domain, rest sourced from reference TRBV7-9 and TRBJ1-3, is DTGVSQNPRHKITKRGQNVTFRCDPISEHNRLYWYRQTLGQGPEFLTYFQNEAQLEKSRLLSDRFSAERPKGSFSTLEIQRTEQGDSAMYLCASSLPGSSARNTIYFGEGSWLTVV.

This chain connects TRBV6-5 to TRBJ2-1; weak D call: TRBD2 (5 bases). Germline assignment: CDR1 MNHEY and CDR2 SVGAGI. This CDR3 region has 16 residues. Trimming left V 0 bases short and J 4 bases short, with 13 bases between. In DNA, the CDR3 is TGTGCCAGCAGTTACTCCTCGGGGTCGCGTTACAATGAGCAGTTCTTC. This codes for CASSYSSGSRYNEQFF.

The chain is built from TRBV14 and TRBJ2-1; TRBD2 might be the D (5 bases). Germline-derived CDR1 and CDR2 are SGHDN and FVKESK. The V and J ends lost 5 bases and 2 bases respectively, with 13 bases between them. The CDR3 is 15 residues long. CDR3: CASSVGGGPYNEQFF. The CDR3, as DNA: TGTGCCAGCAGCGTCGGAGGAGGCCCCTACAATGAGCAGTTCTTC.

Points on this clone: Other DNA sequences in this sample translate to the same CDR3. CDR3 sequence: CASSPGQGASETQYF. CDR3 DNA sequence: TGTGCCAGCAGCCCGGGACAGGGGGCTAGCGAGACCCAGTACTTC. The V and J genes are TRBV28 and TRBJ2-5; 12 bases map to TRBD1. CDR3 size: 15 residues. Trimming cost V 6 bases and J 5 bases; bases outside gene matches: 7. Germline V gene sequence: CDR1 MDHEN, CDR2 SYDVKM.

The sample holds one count of this clone. Other DNA sequences in this sample translate to the same CDR3. V is TRBV27 and J is TRBJ2-7, with 10 bases lining up with TRBD1. Germline lookup yields CDR1 MNHEY and CDR2 SMNVEV (reference sequence). CDR3 length: 14 amino acids. V was clipped by 0 bases and J by 6 bases; unmatched bases: 2. CDR3: CASSLSGTGAEQYF. The CDR3 DNA reads TGTGCCAGCAGTTTATCCGGGACAGGGGCCGAGCAGTACTTC.

The V gene is TRBV7-3, the J gene TRBJ2-7, with unresolved D. CDR1 SGHTA and CDR2 FQGTGA come from the germline V gene. CDR3 length: 13 amino acids. Trimming took 5 bases from V and 2 from J, leaving 10 bases between them. The CDR3 spells CASSEGSPYEQYF. The CDR3 bases are TGTGCCAGCAGCGAAGGAAGCCCCTACGAGCAGTACTTC.

The chain combines TRBV19 with TRBJ2-1; maybe TRBD2 (5 bases). Germline V gene sequence: CDR1 LNHDA, CDR2 SQIVND (reference sequence). Between the trimmed V and J ends, which lost 7 bases and 4 bases, there was a span of 8 bases. This CDR3 region has 12 residues. CDR3 protein: CASIGGYNEQFF. The CDR3 region has the DNA TGTGCCAGTATTGGAGGTTACAATGAGCAGTTCTTC.

In DNA, the CDR3 is TGTGCCAGCAGTGACTCCAATGAGCAGTTCTTC. It translates to CASSDSNEQFF. The chain has TRBV6-4 and TRBJ2-1; unclear D gene. The germline CDR1 and CDR2 sequences are MRHNA and SNTAGT. This CDR3 region has 11 residues. Trimming stripped 0 bases from V and 6 bases from J, with 0 bases between.

The chain uses TRBV5-5 and TRBJ1-1; possible D gene TRBD1, 6 bases. The CDR3 loop spans 14 amino acids. V dropped 4 bases and J dropped 1 base, with 11 bases sitting between them. The germline V gene has CDR1 SGHKS and CDR2 YYEKEE (reference sequence). DNA for the CDR3: TGTGCCAGCAGCCCGAGACAGGAGAACACTGAAGCTTTCTTT. It is translated as CASSPRQENTEAFF.

The chain joins TRBV19 to TRBJ1-2; 8 positions agree with TRBD1. The germline CDR1 and CDR2 sequences are LNHDA and SQIVND (reference sequence). This CDR3 contains 15 residues. Trimming took 3 bases from V and 5 from J; bases not matched to a gene: 8. This CDR3 is CASSILQGDSYGYTF. The CDR3 DNA follows: TGTGCCAGTAGTATTCTACAGGGGGACTCTTATGGCTACACCTTC.

The chain uses TRBV23-1 and TRBJ2-7; D not resolved. TRBV23-1 counts as an open reading frame of uncertain function. This CDR3 is built from 15 residues. V lost 0 bases, J lost 0 bases, and 9 bases lay in between. This CDR3 is CASSQSRFPSYEQYF. CDR3 coding DNA: TGCGCCAGCAGTCAATCACGATTCCCCTCCTACGAGCAGTACTTC.

V and J are TRBV30 and TRBJ2-2; D perhaps matches TRBD1 (6 bases). This CDR3 spans 15 amino acids. With 3 bases removed from V and 6 bases from J, the gap between germline ends came to 17 bases. From germline, CDR1 is GTSNPN and CDR2 SVGIG (reference sequence). CDR3 in amino acids: CAWRARTGPAGELFF. The CDR3 DNA sequence: TGTGCCTGGAGAGCTCGCACAGGGCCCGCCGGGGAGCTGTTTTTT.

The chain is built from TRBV9 and TRBJ2-7; 9 bases match TRBD1. Germline V gives CDR1 SGDLS, CDR2 YYNGEE. The trim removed 1 base at V and 5 bases at J, leaving 10 bases unmatched. This CDR3 region has 16 residues. CDR3 nucleotide sequence: TGTGCCAGCAGCGTAAGAGGGATACAGGGGGCAGACGAGCAGTACTTC. Translated, it gives CASSVRGIQGADEQYF.

This chain links TRBV30 with TRBJ1-1, with a possible D match to TRBD1 (5 bases). V lost 0 bases and J lost 4, with 12 bases in between. The CDR3 is made up of 14 amino acids. Germline-derived CDR1 and CDR2 are GTSNPN and SVGIG (reference sequence). The CDR3 here is CAWSVREGRTEAFF. The CDR3 DNA is TGTGCCTGGAGTGTACGGGAGGGGCGCACTGAAGCTTTCTTT. The full variable domain, with the rest looked up from reference TRBV30 and TRBJ1-1, is SQTIHQWPATLVQPVGSPLSLECTVEGTSNPNLYWYRQAAGRGLQLLFYSVGIGQISSEVPQNLSASRPQDRQFILSSKKLLLSDSGFYLCAWSVREGRTEAFFGQGTRLTVV.

On this clone: This sample also contains other DNA sequences that code for the same CDR3. This chain joins TRBV11-2 and TRBJ1-1; D is unresolved. V shed 5 bases and J shed 2 bases, with 3 bases lying between them. Germline loops: CDR1 SGHAT, CDR2 FQNNGV. The CDR3 loop spans 11 amino acids. CDR3 coding DNA: TGTGCCAGCAGCCCAAACACTGAAGCTTTCTTT. This codes for CASSPNTEAFF. Full variable domain (rest looked up from reference TRBV11-2 and TRBJ1-1): EAGVAQSPRYKIIEKRQSVAFWCNPISGHATLYWYQQILGQGPKLLIQFQNNGVVDDSQLPKDRFSAERLKGVDSTLKIQPAKLEDSAVYLCASSPNTEAFFGQGTRLTVV.

The V gene is TRBV27, the J gene TRBJ2-3; D remains unclear. The CDR3 is 15 amino acids. Germline lookup yields CDR1 MNHEY and CDR2 SMNVEV (reference sequence). The V and J ends lost 0 bases and 2 bases respectively, with 9 bases between them. The CDR3 reads CASSLSGGPTDTQYF. CDR3 in DNA: TGTGCCAGCAGTTTATCGGGCGGACCCACAGATACGCAGTATTTT.

V and J are TRBV27 and TRBJ2-7; no firm D call. CDR3 length equals 15 residues. Germline V gene data show CDR1 as MNHEY and CDR2 as SMNVEV (reference sequence). Trimming took 6 bases from V and 0 from J, leaving 15 bases between them. The CDR3 sequence is CASRSLADLSYEQYF. As DNA, the CDR3 is TGTGCCAGCAGGTCCTTGGCGGACCTCTCCTACGAGCAGTACTTC.

V gene TRBV9 combines with J gene TRBJ2-7, with TRBD1 identical over 9 bases. The CDR3 loop spans 15 amino acids. Looked up from germline, CDR1 is SGDLS and CDR2 is YYNGEE. Unmatched junction bases numbered 9, after V lost 1 base and J lost 7 bases. In DNA, the CDR3 is TGTGCCAGCAGCGTAACAGGGGGCGCGGTGGGTGAGCAGTACTTC. Translated: CASSVTGGAVGEQYF.

For this clone: At one of its ends the junction is not consistent with the germline gene, which may arise from a read error. This chain connects TRBV7-2 to TRBJ2-1, with 7 bases matching TRBD2. The CDR3 is 17 amino acids. CDR1 is SGHTA and CDR2 is FQGNSA in the germline V gene. The CDR3 protein is CASSLVGGSSSYNEQFF. In DNA, the CDR3 is TGCGCCAGCAGCTTAGTCGGCGGGAGCAGCTCCTACAATGAGCAGTTCTTC.

The chain recombines TRBV19 with TRBJ2-7; 11 bases fit TRBD2. This CDR3 is 16 amino acids long. CDR1 and CDR2 from the germline V gene are LNHDA and SQIVND (reference sequence). The V and J ends lost 7 bases and 6 bases, in that order; junction bases with no gene match: 14. The CDR3 protein is CASIGTSGSGRVEQYF. The CDR3 DNA reads as TGTGCCAGTATAGGTACTAGCGGGAGTGGCCGTGTCGAGCAGTACTTC.

V is TRBV5-6 and J is TRBJ2-1; no firm D call. Germline loops: CDR1 SGHDT, CDR2 YYEEEE. There are 15 residues in the CDR3. V was trimmed by 2 bases and J by 4 bases, leaving 13 bases between them. CDR3 in amino acids: CASSLSYGVYNEQFF. CDR3 coding DNA: TGTGCCAGCAGCTTATCTTATGGGGTATACAATGAGCAGTTCTTC.

This clone was seen only once. The chain joins TRBV7-3 to TRBJ1-5; TRBD1 agrees at 7 bases. Germline V gene lookup returns CDR1 SGHTA and CDR2 FQGTGA. J gave up 5 bases and V 5 bases, and 6 bases lay outside the gene matches. The CDR3 extends over 14 amino acids. CDR3 residues: CASSVTGDDQPQHF. Written as DNA, the CDR3 is TGTGCCAGCAGCGTCACAGGGGATGATCAGCCCCAGCATTTT.